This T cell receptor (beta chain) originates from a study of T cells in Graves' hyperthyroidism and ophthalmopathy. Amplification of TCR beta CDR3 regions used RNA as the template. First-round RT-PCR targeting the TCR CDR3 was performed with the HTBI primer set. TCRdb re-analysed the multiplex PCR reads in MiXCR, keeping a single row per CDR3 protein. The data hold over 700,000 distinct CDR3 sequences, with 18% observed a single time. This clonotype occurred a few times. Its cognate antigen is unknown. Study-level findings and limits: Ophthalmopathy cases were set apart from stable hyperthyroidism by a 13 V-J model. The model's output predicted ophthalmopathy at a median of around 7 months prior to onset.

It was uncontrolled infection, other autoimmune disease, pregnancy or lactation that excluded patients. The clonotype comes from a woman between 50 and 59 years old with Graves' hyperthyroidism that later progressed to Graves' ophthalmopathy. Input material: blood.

The CDR3 sequence is CASSLTVGGNTGELFF. CDR3 DNA sequence: TGTGCCAGCAGCTTAACAGTAGGCGGGAACACCGGGGAGCTGTTTTTT. The chain couples TRBV7-6 to TRBJ2-2; D not certain. The CDR3 is 16 residues long. Per germline, CDR1 SGHVS and CDR2 FNYEAQ. Trimming cost V 2 bases and J 1 base, with 11 bases left between them. The whole variable domain, remainder taken from reference TRBV7-6 and TRBJ2-2, is GAGVSQSPRYKVTKRGQDVALRCDPISGHVSLYWYRQALGQGPEFLTYFNYEAQQDKSGLPNDRFSAERPEGSISTLTIQRTEQRDSAMYRCASSLTVGGNTGELFFGEGSRLTVL.